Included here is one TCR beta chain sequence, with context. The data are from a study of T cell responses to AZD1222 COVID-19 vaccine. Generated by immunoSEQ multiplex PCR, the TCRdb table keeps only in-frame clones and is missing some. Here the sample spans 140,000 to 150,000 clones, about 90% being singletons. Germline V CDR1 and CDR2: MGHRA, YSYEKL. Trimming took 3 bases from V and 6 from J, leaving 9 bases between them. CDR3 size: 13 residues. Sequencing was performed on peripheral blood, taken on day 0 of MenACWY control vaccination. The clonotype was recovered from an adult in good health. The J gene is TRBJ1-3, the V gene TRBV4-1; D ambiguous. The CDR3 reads CASSHPKENTIYF. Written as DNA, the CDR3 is TGCGCCAGCAGCCACCCTAAAGAAAACACCATATATTTT.